The T cell receptor (beta chain) under discussion was sequenced for a study of response to subunit inactivated influenza vaccine. Germline CDR1 is SGHRS and CDR2 is YFSETQ. The CDR3 runs to 15 residues. The V and J ends lost 1 base and 9 bases, in that order; junction bases with no gene match: 9. Concerning this clonotype: Its antigen is currently unknown.

General study points: New T cells are recruited in small numbers by each seasonal influenza vaccination, according to the authors' suggestion.

TCRdb recomputed calls from the RT-PCR reads with MiXCR, one row per CDR3 protein. The table includes approximately 500,000 distinct CDR3 sequences, around 13% detected once. This TCR came from a man aged 50 or older who received an inactivated influenza vaccine. The J gene is TRBJ2-1, the V gene TRBV5-1, with 8 bases fitting TRBD2. This material consisted of PBMCs from blood, taken less than 13 days after vaccination. CDR3 in amino acids: CASSLFPGLGSEQFF. CDR3 DNA: TGCGCCAGCAGCTTGTTCCCGGGACTAGGCAGTGAGCAGTTCTTC.